Listed below are T cell receptor beta chains from one sample, sequenced in a study of shared clonotypes between healthy human individuals. Libraries were prepared by immunoSEQ multiplex PCR; TCRdb keeps only in-frame clonotypes and omits some of them. The sample yields millions of clones, 90% to 95% seen once. Sequenced sample: naive CD4+ T cells sorted from blood. These receptors were collected from a man younger than 35 in good health. CDR3s leave out the opening cysteine and the closing phenylalanine or tryptophan.

j_call v_call cdr3_aa
TRBJ1-6 TRBV28 ASSSRGPSPLH
TRBJ1-6 TRBV28 ASSSGGSPLH
TRBJ2-1 TRBV10-3 AISANSGGTYDEQF
TRBJ1-5 TRBV7-8 ASSLMGQGVNQPQH
TRBJ2-3 TRBV2 AISRDTLSTDTQY
TRBJ1-5 TRBV6-6 ASRRRVGDQPQH
TRBJ2-3 TRBV6-5 ASSFAPGTDTQY
TRBJ1-5 TRBV28 ASSSGDQPQH
TRBJ1-3 TRBV28 ASKGTGNTIY
TRBJ2-5 TRBV13 ASSLNQETQY
TRBJ2-3 TRBV4-1 ASSQDGGDRVYTQY
TRBJ1-5 TRBV6-1 ASSDRGGGSNQPQH
TRBJ1-5 TRBV15 ATSRGSGTVSNQPQH
TRBJ1-3 TRBV5-1 ASSLAGSSGNTIY
TRBJ2-3 TRBV6-5 ASSRGGDTQY
TRBJ1-1 TRBV29-1 SVQNQGLTNTEAF
TRBJ1-2 TRBV6-5 ASSSRPGGGYT
TRBJ1-6 TRBV14 ASTLLHTPGSPLH
TRBJ2-3 TRBV21-1 ASSKPGLAAFTDTQY
TRBJ2-3 TRBV2 ASSEDLLTQY
TRBJ2-7 TRBV5-1 ASSLSAGASTNEQY
TRBJ2-3 TRBV25-1 ASSESPKADTQY
TRBJ1-5 TRBV15 ATRSVGNQPQH
TRBJ1-2 TRBV5-6 ASSPVRDVYGYT
TRBJ1-5 TRBV18 ASSPGTGDQPQH
TRBJ2-4 TRBV11-2 ASSQPAGKNIQY
TRBJ1-3 TRBV6-4 ASSPGQGRNTIY
TRBJ2-3 TRBV7-9 ASSLRRPLDTQY
TRBJ2-5 TRBV14 ASSWRTGGVAGETQY
TRBJ2-2 TRBV29-1 SVEGAGIGELF
TRBJ1-2 TRBV13 ASSSGRQAYHGYT
TRBJ1-3 TRBV5-1 ASSGGNTIY
TRBJ1-2 TRBV29-1 SVMTGFYGYT
TRBJ1-5 TRBV11-2 ASSPGQGAVQPQH
TRBJ1-2 TRBV30 AWSGQLYGYT
TRBJ2-7 TRBV6-5 ASSPAGLGEQY
TRBJ1-4 TRBV4-1 ASSQDGEGRAEKLF
TRBJ2-3 TRBV6-5 ASSYGQGKRDTQY
TRBJ2-1 TRBV15 ATSGDRGGYNEQF
TRBJ1-5 TRBV7-2 ASSLEYGGNQPQH
TRBJ1-2 TRBV6-5 ASSRQGWNYGYT
TRBJ1-2 TRBV7-8 ASSLGDRVYYGYT
TRBJ2-6 TRBV6-6 ASRGTGSGANVLT
TRBJ2-7 TRBV7-9 ASSLQGTGQY